Below, one TCR beta chain is given with its context. Clones were sequenced by immunoSEQ multiplex PCR, and TCRdb holds only the in-frame ones, with some missing. The repertoire holds around 610,000 clones, 96% seen once, with approximately 0.1% in the top ten. This specimen belongs to a study of shared clonotypes between healthy human individuals. This CDR3 has 14 residues. The V gene lost 2 bases and the J gene lost 3 bases, with 11 bases spanning the gap. Germline CDR1 LNHDA, CDR2 SQIVND (reference sequence). As defined, naive CD8 cells were CD45RO-negative and positively selected for CCR7, with terminally differentiated effector memory CD45RA+ cells excluded.

The chain has TRBV19 and TRBJ2-7; D unresolved. The sequence was obtained from a woman in her 30s in good health. The material sequenced was naive CD8+ T cells sorted from blood. The CDR3: CASSIIGGRYEQYF. CDR3 sequence (DNA): TGTGCCAGTAGTATAATAGGCGGCCGCTACGAGCAGTACTTC. The full variable domain, in which reference TRBV19 and TRBJ2-7 provide the parts outside the CDR3, is DGGITQSPKYLFRKEGQNVTLSCEQNLNHDAMYWYRQDPGQGLRLIYYSQIVNDFQKGDIAEGYSVSREKKESFPLTVTSAQKNPTAFYLCASSIIGGRYEQYFGPGTRLTVT.